This entry describes one T cell receptor (beta chain). The data stem from a study of blood T cell repertoires in COVID-19. In the study overall: Sites in the United States, Italy and Spain provided acute and convalescent COVID-19 samples. The analysed material was cDNA or gDNA that came from T cells, B-cell-depleted T cells, or PBMCs.

Germline lookup yields CDR1 MNHEY and CDR2 SVGAGI. The CDR3 loop spans 14 amino acids. V lost 2 bases and J lost 4, with 9 bases in between. Study processing details: Amplifying reference gene primers gave estimates of nucleated cell counts. The assay was immunoSEQ multiplex PCR, and TCRdb's table has in-frame clones only and misses some. V, J and clone size are those of that table, while D and trimming were read from the DNA. The table includes about 110,000 clones, roughly nine tenths detected once. The sequence was collected from a woman older than 75 with acute or convalescent COVID-19. Specimen: peripheral blood. V and J are TRBV6-5 and TRBJ1-3; maybe TRBD1 (5 bases). CDR3 DNA: TGTGCCAGCAGTTACAAGGGGCGCGGAAACACCATATATTTT. It encodes CASSYKGRGNTIYF.